The 10 T cell receptor beta chains listed next were all sequenced from one sample in a study of OX40 agonist ivuxolimab in advanced cancers. TCRdb's table, derived via immunoSEQ multiplex PCR, lists solely in-frame clones and lacks some. The sample carries about 77,000 clones, about 85% recorded once. The material was CD4+ or CD8+ T cells sorted from blood, obtained in a trial of the OX40 agonist ivuxolimab. The receptors derive from an adult with an advanced solid tumor such as melanoma, head and neck, liver or kidney cancer.

This chain connects TRBV19 to TRBJ1-2, with 7 bases aligning to TRBD1. The CDR3 contains 13 residues. The V gene's germline CDR1 is LNHDA and CDR2 SQIVND (reference sequence). The junction had 9 bases not matched to a gene; V was cut back by 7 bases and J by 7 bases. In DNA, the CDR3 is TGTGCCAGTACCCCGACAGGGACGGGTGGCTACACCTTC. Its protein product is CASTPTGTGGYTF. Together with reference TRBV19 and TRBJ1-2, the CDR3 gives the full variable domain: DGGITQSPKYLFRKEGQNVTLSCEQNLNHDAMYWYRQDPGQGLRLIYYSQIVNDFQKGDIAEGYSVSREKKESFPLTVTSAQKNPTAFYLCASTPTGTGGYTFGSGTRLTVV.

A single count supports this clone. The chain is built from TRBV27 and TRBJ1-6, with D unclear. V lost 6 bases, J lost 5 bases, and 8 bases lay in between. The germline CDR1 and CDR2 sequences are MNHEY and SMNVEV (reference sequence). The CDR3 covers 13 residues. CDR3 protein: CASREENNSPLHF. The CDR3 DNA reads as TGTGCCAGCAGGGAAGAAAATAATTCACCCCTCCACTTT.

This CDR3 reads CASRAQALYLSGNTIYF. The CDR3 DNA is TGTGCAAGTCGCGCCCAGGCCCTATACCTCTCTGGAAACACCATATATTTT. V and J are TRBV12-2 and TRBJ1-3; TRBD1 was called by the table and not checked on the DNA. TRBV12-2 is a recognized pseudogene. The CDR3 extends over 17 amino acids.

This rearrangement joins TRBV9 to TRBJ1-3; a weak D match, TRBD1 (5 bases). The CDR3 sequence is 13 residues long. V lost 6 bases and J lost 4, with 11 bases in between. Germline values: CDR1 SGDLS, CDR2 YYNGEE. Written as DNA, the CDR3 is TGTGCCAGCACTCTTGAGGGGGGAAACACCATATATTTT. Translating gives CASTLEGGNTIYF. Supplemented by reference TRBV9 and TRBJ1-3, the full variable domain reads DSGVTQTPKHLITATGQRVTLRCSPRSGDLSVYWYQQSLDQGLQFLIQYYNGEERAKGNILERFSAQQFPDLHSELNLSSLELGDSALYFCASTLEGGNTIYFGEGSWLTVV.

This sequence joins TRBV10-3 and TRBJ2-3; maybe TRBD2 (6 bases). CDR1 and CDR2 (germline): ENHRY, SYGVKD. CDR3 length: 14 amino acids. Deletions cut 6 bases from V and 2 bases from J, with 12 bases between. The DNA of the CDR3 is TGTGCCATCAGCTCGGGACTTTACACAGATACGCAGTATTTT. Its translation is CAISSGLYTDTQYF.

The V gene is TRBV7-2, the J gene TRBJ1-1; perhaps TRBD1 as D (6 bases). Germline V lookup: CDR1 SGHTA, CDR2 FQGNSA. V lost 1 base and J lost 4, with 13 bases in between. The CDR3 length is 15 residues. The CDR3 DNA sequence: TGTGCCAGCAGCTTAGTGGGGGCGGGAGGCACTGAAGCTTTCTTT. This translates into CASSLVGAGGTEAFF.

The chain links TRBV29-1 to TRBJ2-7; D is perhaps TRBD1 or TRBD2 (5 bases each). Trimming shortened V by 5 bases and J by 3 bases, and 11 bases separated the two germline ends. Germline V gives CDR1 SQVTM, CDR2 ANQGSEA. The length of the CDR3 is 12 residues. This CDR3 reads CSVRGAGYEQYF. In DNA, the CDR3 is TGCAGCGTTAGAGGGGCCGGCTACGAGCAGTACTTC.

In this sample, this clone turned up a few times. J is TRBJ2-1 and V is TRBV7-9; TRBD2 might be the D (7 bases). V dropped 2 bases and J dropped 15 bases, with 14 bases sitting between them. There are 12 residues in the CDR3. Germline CDR1 is SEHNR and CDR2 is FQNEAQ (reference sequence). The CDR3 DNA reads TGTGCCAGCAGCTTAAGTGGGGGGGCCGCGTTCTTC. Protein sequence: CASSLSGGAAFF.

The genes are TRBV7-6 and TRBJ1-6; no clear D gene. The V gene lost 3 bases and the J gene lost 8 bases, with 14 bases spanning the gap. Germline CDR1 reads SGHVS; CDR2 reads FNYEAQ. CDR3 length equals 15 residues. The CDR3 loop is CASSFRTRYDSPLHF. As DNA, the CDR3 is TGTGCCAGCAGCTTCCGCACCCGCTACGATTCACCCCTCCACTTT.

This chain links TRBV5-4 with TRBJ2-7, with TRBD1 matching over 12 bases. V gave up 4 bases and J gave up 7 bases; unmatched junction bases: 12. The V gene's germline CDR1 is SGHNT and CDR2 YYREEE (reference sequence). The CDR3 totals 16 residues. Written as DNA, the CDR3 is TGTGCCAGCAGCAAAGCCGGGACAGGGGGCGCAGGGGAGCAGTACTTC. Translated: CASSKAGTGGAGEQYF.